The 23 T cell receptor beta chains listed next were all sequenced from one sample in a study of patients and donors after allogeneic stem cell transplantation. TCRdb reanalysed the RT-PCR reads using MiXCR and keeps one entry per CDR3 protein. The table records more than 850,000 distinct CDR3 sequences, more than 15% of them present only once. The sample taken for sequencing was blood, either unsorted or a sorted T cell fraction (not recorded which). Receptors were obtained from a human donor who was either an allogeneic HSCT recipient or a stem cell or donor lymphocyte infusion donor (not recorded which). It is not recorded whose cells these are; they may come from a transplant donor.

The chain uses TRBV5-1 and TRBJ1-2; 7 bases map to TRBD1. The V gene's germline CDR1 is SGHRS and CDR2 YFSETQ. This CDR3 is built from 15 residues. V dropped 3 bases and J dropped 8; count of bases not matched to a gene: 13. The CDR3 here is CASSSTERGLNGYTF. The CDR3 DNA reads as TGCGCCAGCAGCTCCACGGAGAGGGGGCTTAACGGCTACACCTTC.

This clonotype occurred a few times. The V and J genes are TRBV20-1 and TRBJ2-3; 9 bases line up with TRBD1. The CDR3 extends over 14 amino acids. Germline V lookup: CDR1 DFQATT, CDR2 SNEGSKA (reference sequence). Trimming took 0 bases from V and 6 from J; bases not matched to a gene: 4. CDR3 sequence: CSARDADRGDTQYF. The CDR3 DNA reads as TGCAGTGCTAGAGATGCTGACAGGGGGGATACGCAGTATTTT.

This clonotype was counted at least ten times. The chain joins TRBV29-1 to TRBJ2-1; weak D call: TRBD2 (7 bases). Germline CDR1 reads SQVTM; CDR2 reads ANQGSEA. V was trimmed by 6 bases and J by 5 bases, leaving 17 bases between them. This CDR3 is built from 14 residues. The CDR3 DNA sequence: TGCAGCGTCAGGCGGGGGCTAGCTAACAATGAGCAGTTCTTC. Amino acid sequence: CSVRRGLANNEQFF.

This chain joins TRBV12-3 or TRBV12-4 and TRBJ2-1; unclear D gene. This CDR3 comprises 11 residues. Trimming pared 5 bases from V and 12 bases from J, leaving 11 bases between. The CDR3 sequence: CASSLRDVQFF. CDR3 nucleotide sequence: TGTGCCAGCAGTCTAAGAGATGTGCAGTTCTTC.

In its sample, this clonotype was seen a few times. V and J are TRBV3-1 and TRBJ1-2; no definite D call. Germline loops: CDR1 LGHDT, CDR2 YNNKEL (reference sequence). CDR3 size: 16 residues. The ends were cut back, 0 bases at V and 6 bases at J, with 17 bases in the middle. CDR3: CASSQDVFGQSHGYTF. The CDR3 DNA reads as TGTGCCAGCAGCCAAGATGTTTTTGGGCAGTCCCATGGCTACACCTTC. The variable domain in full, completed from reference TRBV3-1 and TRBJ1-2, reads DTAVSQTPKYLVTQMGNDKSIKCEQNLGHDTMYWYKQDSKKFLKIMFSYNNKELIINETVPNRFSPKSPDKAHLNLHINSLELGDSAVYFCASSQDVFGQSHGYTFGSGTRLTVV.

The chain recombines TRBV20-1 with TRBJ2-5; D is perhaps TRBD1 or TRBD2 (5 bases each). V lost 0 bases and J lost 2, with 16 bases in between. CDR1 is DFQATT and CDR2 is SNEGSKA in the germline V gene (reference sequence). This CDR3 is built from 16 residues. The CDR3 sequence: CSARDLGDGKQETQYF. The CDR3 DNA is TGCAGTGCTAGAGATCTGGGGGACGGGAAACAAGAGACCCAGTACTTC.

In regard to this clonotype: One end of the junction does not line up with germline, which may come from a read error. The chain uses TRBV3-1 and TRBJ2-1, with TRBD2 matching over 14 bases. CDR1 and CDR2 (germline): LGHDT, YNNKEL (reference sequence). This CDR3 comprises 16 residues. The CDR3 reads CGSSPGLAGVYNEQFF. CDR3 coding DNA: TGTGGCAGCAGCCCGGGACTAGCGGGAGTTTACAATGAGCAGTTCTTC.

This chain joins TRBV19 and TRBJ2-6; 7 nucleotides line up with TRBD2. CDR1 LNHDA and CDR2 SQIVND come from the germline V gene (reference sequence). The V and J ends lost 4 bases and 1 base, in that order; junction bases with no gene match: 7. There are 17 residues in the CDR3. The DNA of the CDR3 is TGTGCCAGTAGTACCCCTTGGGAGGGGTCTGGGGCCAACGTCCTGACTTTC. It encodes CASSTPWEGSGANVLTF. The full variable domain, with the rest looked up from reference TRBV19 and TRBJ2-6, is DGGITQSPKYLFRKEGQNVTLSCEQNLNHDAMYWYRQDPGQGLRLIYYSQIVNDFQKGDIAEGYSVSREKKESFPLTVTSAQKNPTAFYLCASSTPWEGSGANVLTFGAGSRLTVL.

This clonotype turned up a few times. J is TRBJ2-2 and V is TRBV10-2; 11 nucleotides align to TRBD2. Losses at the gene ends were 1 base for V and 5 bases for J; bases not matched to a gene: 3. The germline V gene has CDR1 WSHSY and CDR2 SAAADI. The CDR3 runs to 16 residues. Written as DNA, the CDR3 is TGCGCCAGCAGTGAGTTAGCGGGGGGGCGGACCGGGGAGCTGTTTTTT. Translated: CASSELAGGRTGELFF.

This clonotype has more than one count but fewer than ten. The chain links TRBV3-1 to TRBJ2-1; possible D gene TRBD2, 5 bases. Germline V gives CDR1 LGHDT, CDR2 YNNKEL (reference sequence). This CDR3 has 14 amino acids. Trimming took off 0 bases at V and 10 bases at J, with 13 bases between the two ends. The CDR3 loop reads CASSQETGSKEQFF. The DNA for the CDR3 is TGTGCCAGCAGCCAAGAAACGGGGAGTAAGGAGCAGTTCTTC.

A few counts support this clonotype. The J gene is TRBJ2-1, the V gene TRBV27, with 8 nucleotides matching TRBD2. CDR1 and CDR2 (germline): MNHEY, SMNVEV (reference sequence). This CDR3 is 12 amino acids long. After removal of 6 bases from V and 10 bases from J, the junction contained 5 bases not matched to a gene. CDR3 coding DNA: TGTGCCAGCAGGCGGGGGGCAGGAGAGCAGTTCTTC. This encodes CASRRGAGEQFF.

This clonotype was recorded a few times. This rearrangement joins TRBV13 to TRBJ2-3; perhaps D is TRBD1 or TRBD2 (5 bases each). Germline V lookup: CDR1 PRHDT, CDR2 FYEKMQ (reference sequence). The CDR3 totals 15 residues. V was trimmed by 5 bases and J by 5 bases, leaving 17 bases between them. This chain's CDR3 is CASSPPGPYVDTQYF. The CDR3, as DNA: TGTGCCAGCAGCCCTCCGGGGCCATACGTAGATACGCAGTATTTT.

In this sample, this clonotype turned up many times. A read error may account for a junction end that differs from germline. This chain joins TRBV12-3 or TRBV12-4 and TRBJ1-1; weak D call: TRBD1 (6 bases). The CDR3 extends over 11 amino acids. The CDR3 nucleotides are TGTGCCAGCAGCTTAGGGGGTGAAGCTTTCTTT. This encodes CASSLGGEAFF.

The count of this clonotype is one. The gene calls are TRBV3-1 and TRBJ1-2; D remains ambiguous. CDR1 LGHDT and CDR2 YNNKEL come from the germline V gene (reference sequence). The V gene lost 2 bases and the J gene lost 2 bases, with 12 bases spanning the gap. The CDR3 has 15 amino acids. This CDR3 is CASSQKLPSNYGYTF. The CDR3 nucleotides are TGTGCCAGCAGCCAAAAACTACCTTCCAACTATGGCTACACCTTC.

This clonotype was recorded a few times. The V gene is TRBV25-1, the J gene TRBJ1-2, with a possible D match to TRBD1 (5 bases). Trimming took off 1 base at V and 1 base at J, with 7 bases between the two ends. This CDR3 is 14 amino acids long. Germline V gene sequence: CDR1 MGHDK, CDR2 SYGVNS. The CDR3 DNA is TGTGCCAGCAGTGAATGGGGGGATAACTATGGCTACACCTTC. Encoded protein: CASSEWGDNYGYTF.

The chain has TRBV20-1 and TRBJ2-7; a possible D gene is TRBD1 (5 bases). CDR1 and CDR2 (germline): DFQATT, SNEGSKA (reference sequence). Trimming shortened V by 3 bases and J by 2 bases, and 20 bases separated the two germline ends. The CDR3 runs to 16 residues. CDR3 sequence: CSAREPKTAPTYEQYF. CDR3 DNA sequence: TGCAGTGCTAGGGAACCAAAGACAGCGCCAACCTACGAGCAGTACTTC.

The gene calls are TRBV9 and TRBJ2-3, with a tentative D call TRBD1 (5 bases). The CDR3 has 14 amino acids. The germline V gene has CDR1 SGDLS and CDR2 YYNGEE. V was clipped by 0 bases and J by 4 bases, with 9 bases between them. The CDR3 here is CASSVVQGSDTQYF. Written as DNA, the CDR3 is TGTGCCAGCAGCGTAGTCCAGGGCTCAGATACGCAGTATTTT.

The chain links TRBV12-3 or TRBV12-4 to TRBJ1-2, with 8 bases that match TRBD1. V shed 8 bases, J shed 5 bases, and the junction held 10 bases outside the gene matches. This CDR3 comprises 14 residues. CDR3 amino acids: CASGDPRQGYGYTF. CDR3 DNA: TGTGCCAGCGGCGACCCGCGACAGGGGTATGGCTACACCTTC.

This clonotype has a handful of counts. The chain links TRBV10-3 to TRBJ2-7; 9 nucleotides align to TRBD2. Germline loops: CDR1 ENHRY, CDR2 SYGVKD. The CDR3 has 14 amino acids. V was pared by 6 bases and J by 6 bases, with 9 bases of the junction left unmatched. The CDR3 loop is CAISLAGVAREQYF. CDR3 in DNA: TGTGCCATCAGCTTAGCGGGAGTAGCGCGCGAGCAGTACTTC.

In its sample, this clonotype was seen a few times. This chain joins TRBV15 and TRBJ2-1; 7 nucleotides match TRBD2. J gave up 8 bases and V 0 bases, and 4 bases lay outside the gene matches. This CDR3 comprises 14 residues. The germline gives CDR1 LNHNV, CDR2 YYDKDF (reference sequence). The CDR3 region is CATSRDRAGDEQFF. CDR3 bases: TGTGCCACCAGCAGAGACAGGGCGGGGGATGAGCAGTTCTTC.

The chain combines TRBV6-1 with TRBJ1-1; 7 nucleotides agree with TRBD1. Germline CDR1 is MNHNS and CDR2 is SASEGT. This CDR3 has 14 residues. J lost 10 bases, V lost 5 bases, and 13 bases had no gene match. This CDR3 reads CASSPRGRGLGAFF. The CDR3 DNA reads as TGTGCCAGCAGTCCGCGCGGCAGGGGGTTGGGAGCTTTCTTT.

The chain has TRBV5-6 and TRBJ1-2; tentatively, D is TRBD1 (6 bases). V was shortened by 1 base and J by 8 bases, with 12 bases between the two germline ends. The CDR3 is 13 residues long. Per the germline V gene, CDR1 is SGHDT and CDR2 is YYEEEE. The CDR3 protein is CASSLWGAAGYTF. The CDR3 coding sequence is TGTGCCAGCAGCTTGTGGGGGGCTGCCGGCTACACCTTC.

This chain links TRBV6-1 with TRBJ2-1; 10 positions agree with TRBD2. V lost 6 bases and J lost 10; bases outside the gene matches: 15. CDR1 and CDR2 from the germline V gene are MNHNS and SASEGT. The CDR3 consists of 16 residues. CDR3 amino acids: CASSPGVAGGYTEQFF. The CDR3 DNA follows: TGTGCCAGCAGCCCTGGGGTAGCGGGAGGTTATACCGAGCAGTTCTTC.